Shown below are 14 T cell receptor beta chains from a single sample sequenced in a study of T cell responses to AZD1222 COVID-19 vaccine. Using immunoSEQ multiplex PCR, the repertoire was profiled, and TCRdb retains in-frame clones only, with some absent. The sample consists of about 140,000 clones, approximately 92% of them appearing once. The source was peripheral blood, collected on day 0 of AZD1222 vaccination. The receptors were sampled from an adult in good health.

This clone occurred once. The chain has TRBV10-2 and TRBJ2-1; D is perhaps TRBD1 (6 bases). Germline loops: CDR1 WSHSY, CDR2 SAAADI. The CDR3 covers 18 residues. The ends were cut back, 6 bases at V and 6 bases at J, with 27 bases in the middle. The CDR3 coding sequence is TGCGCCAGCAGCGAACTACAGGGTTATAATTTTATGACCAATGAGCAGTTCTTC. This encodes CASSELQGYNFMTNEQFF.

This sequence joins TRBV5-1 and TRBJ2-1, with 8 bases lining up with TRBD1. The CDR3 is 15 residues long. J lost 0 bases, V lost 6 bases, and 5 bases had no gene match. Looked up from germline, CDR1 is SGHRS and CDR2 is YFSETQ. CDR3 nucleotides: TGCGCCAGCACCGGGGACAGGCCCTCCTACAATGAGCAGTTCTTC. Translation gives CASTGDRPSYNEQFF.

This sequence joins TRBV6-4 and TRBJ2-1; 8 bases are a match to TRBD1. This CDR3 spans 15 amino acids. J was trimmed by 6 bases and V by 2 bases; bases with no gene match: 6. Per the germline V gene, CDR1 is MRHNA and CDR2 is SNTAGT. The CDR3 sequence: CASSDSRGLANEQFF. The CDR3 DNA reads TGTGCCAGCAGTGACAGCAGGGGGCTAGCCAATGAGCAGTTCTTC.

The rearrangement links TRBV7-9 to TRBJ1-4; no reliable D call. V was shortened by 2 bases and J by 0 bases, with 10 bases between the two germline ends. The germline V gene has CDR1 SEHNR and CDR2 FQNEAQ (reference sequence). This CDR3 is 16 amino acids long. This CDR3 reads CASSLTPSATNEKLFF. CDR3 DNA sequence: TGTGCCAGCAGCTTAACGCCCAGTGCAACTAATGAAAAACTGTTTTTT.

This clone was picked up a small number of times. The chain joins TRBV27 to TRBJ1-6; D unresolved. The CDR3 has 11 residues. The V end lost 0 bases, the J end lost 13 bases, and 4 bases lay between the germline ends. Germline V gives CDR1 MNHEY, CDR2 SMNVEV (reference sequence). The CDR3 DNA is TGTGCCAGCAGTTTATCAAACCCCCTCCACTTT. Its translation is CASSLSNPLHF.

This clone was found once. V is TRBV10-3 and J is TRBJ1-2, with a weak D call TRBD1 (5 bases). The V and J ends lost 11 bases and 8 bases respectively, with 21 bases between them. The CDR3 is 13 amino acids. Germline assignment: CDR1 ENHRY and CDR2 SYGVKD. CDR3 DNA: TGTGCCGGGGGACGAGGCCCGGGGGACGGCTACACCTTC. Translation: CAGGRGPGDGYTF.

This chain links TRBV5-6 with TRBJ2-7, with 9 bases aligning to TRBD1. The CDR3 totals 16 residues. Losses at the gene ends were 3 bases for V and 5 bases for J; bases not matched to a gene: 12. Per germline, CDR1 SGHDT and CDR2 YYEEEE. Written as DNA, the CDR3 is TGTGCCAGCAGCTCGGGAGACAGGGGGTTCGGTGACGAGCAGTACTTC. This translates into CASSSGDRGFGDEQYF.

This chain joins TRBV7-3 and TRBJ1-1, with D possibly matching TRBD1 (5 bases). The V end was cut by 2 bases, the J end by 1 base, with 11 bases between. Per the germline V gene, CDR1 is SGHTA and CDR2 is FQGTGA. The CDR3 spans 15 residues. CDR3 coding DNA: TGTGCCAGCAGCTTATATGGGACCCCGAACACTGAAGCTTTCTTT. Encoded protein: CASSLYGTPNTEAFF.

The chain uses TRBV6-5 and TRBJ1-2, with D maybe TRBD1 (5 bases). The CDR3 totals 13 residues. V dropped 4 bases and J dropped 1 base, with 7 bases sitting between them. Germline V gene data show CDR1 as MNHEY and CDR2 as SVGAGI. CDR3 region: CASSSTDNYGYTF. As DNA, the CDR3 is TGTGCCAGCAGTTCGACAGATAACTATGGCTACACCTTC.

The gene calls are TRBV28 and TRBJ1-3, with TRBD1 as a possible D gene (5 bases). Germline V gives CDR1 MDHEN, CDR2 SYDVKM. The CDR3 sequence is 14 residues long. The V end lost 3 bases, the J end lost 1 base, and 7 bases lay between the germline ends. CDR3 in DNA: TGTGCCAGCAGTTTGGGACGTTCTGGAAACACCATATATTTT. Its protein product is CASSLGRSGNTIYF.

CDR3 sequence: CASSYRGGGNYGYTF. CDR3 in DNA: TGTGCCAGCAGCTACCGGGGAGGTGGGAACTATGGCTACACCTTC. The genes are TRBV7-9 and TRBJ1-2; D uncertain. V was clipped by 4 bases and J by 2 bases, with 14 bases between them. Germline CDR1 is SEHNR and CDR2 is FQNEAQ (reference sequence). This CDR3 has 15 residues.

The rearrangement uses TRBV11-2 and TRBJ2-2; TRBD2 aligns across 11 bases. Germline V gives CDR1 SGHAT, CDR2 FQNNGV. The CDR3 spans 15 residues. V shed 5 bases and J 5 bases; nucleotides not matched to a gene: 4. The chain's CDR3 is CASSPGLAETGELFF. CDR3 in DNA: TGTGCCAGCAGCCCGGGACTAGCGGAAACCGGGGAGCTGTTTTTT.

The V call is TRBV5-4, the J call TRBJ2-1; 7 bases align to TRBD1. Germline V gene lookup returns CDR1 SGHNT and CDR2 YYREEE (reference sequence). V lost 4 bases, J lost 2 bases, and 6 bases stayed unmatched. CDR3 length: 15 residues. The CDR3 region is CASSLGQSPYNEQFF. In DNA form, the CDR3 reads TGTGCCAGCAGCCTGGGACAGAGTCCCTACAATGAGCAGTTCTTC.

This sequence joins TRBV5-6 and TRBJ2-5; no reliable D call. This CDR3 has 15 residues. Germline CDR1 SGHDT, CDR2 YYEEEE. The germline V and J ends were trimmed by 0 bases and 1 base, with 10 bases remaining between them. DNA for the CDR3: TGTGCCAGCAGCTTGGTAGGCGGCAGCCAAGAGACCCAGTACTTC. Translation gives CASSLVGGSQETQYF. Complete variable domain (other parts from reference TRBV5-6 and TRBJ2-5): DAGVTQSPTHLIKTRGQQVTLRCSPKSGHDTVSWYQQALGQGPQFIFQYYEEEERQRGNFPDRFSGHQFPNYSSELNVNALLLGDSALYLCASSLVGGSQETQYFGPGTRLLVL.